The T cell receptor (beta chain) described here comes from a study of cytomegalovirus exposure and HLA in healthy donors. Findings and caveats of the study: Usually a TCR sequence was rare, but some public TCRs were found in many donors. Available immune exposure information covered CMV serostatus only. In a later analysis, compared with equally common non-associated chains, HLA-associated beta chains were more expanded.

This PCR relied on a set of 60 Vbeta primers and 13 Jbeta primers. Method: immunoSEQ multiplex PCR; TCRdb's copy keeps in-frame clones and lacks some. This sample has about 150,000 clones, with 75% to 85% found just once. Looked up from germline, CDR1 is GTSNPN and CDR2 is SVGIG (reference sequence). Trimming stripped 3 bases from V and 3 bases from J, with 12 bases between. The CDR3 sequence is 14 residues long. Details on this clone: Its matching antigen is unknown.

The sample consisted of PBMCs. The chain links TRBV30 to TRBJ2-1; D possibly corresponds to TRBD2 (6 bases). The sequence derives from a woman younger than 45 in good health and CMV-seropositive. The chain's CDR3 is CAWRVSSGYNEQFF. For the CDR3, the DNA is TGTGCCTGGAGAGTGAGTAGCGGCTACAATGAGCAGTTCTTC.